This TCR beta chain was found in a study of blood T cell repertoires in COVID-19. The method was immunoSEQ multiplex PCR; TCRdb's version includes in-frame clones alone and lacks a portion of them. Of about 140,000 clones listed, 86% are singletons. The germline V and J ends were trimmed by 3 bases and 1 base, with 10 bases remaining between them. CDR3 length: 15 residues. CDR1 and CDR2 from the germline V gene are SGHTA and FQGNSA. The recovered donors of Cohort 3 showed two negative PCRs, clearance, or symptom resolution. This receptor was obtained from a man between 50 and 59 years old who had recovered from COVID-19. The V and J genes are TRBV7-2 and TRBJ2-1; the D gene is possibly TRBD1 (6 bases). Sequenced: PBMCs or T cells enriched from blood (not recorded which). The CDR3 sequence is CASSLDSGSYNEQFF. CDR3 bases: TGTGCCAGCAGCTTGGACAGTGGTTCCTACAATGAGCAGTTCTTC.